Following are 26 T cell receptor beta chains from one sample sequenced in a study of identifying expanded T cells in peripheral blood. TCRdb's table, derived via immunoSEQ multiplex PCR, lists solely in-frame clones and lacks some. Among around 81,000 clones listed, approximately 81% were seen once. Source material: blood. The origin of the receptors is a person aged 18-70 years in good health.

For the CDR3, the DNA is TGTGCCAGCAGCTTTTTTACCACTGAAGCTTTCTTT. Protein: CASSFFTTEAFF. The V and J genes are TRBV5-6 and TRBJ1-1; no definite D call. V shed 2 bases and J shed 4 bases, with 6 bases lying between them. The CDR3 is 12 amino acids. Germline lookup yields CDR1 SGHDT and CDR2 YYEEEE.

The gene calls are TRBV27 and TRBJ1-4; unclear D gene. Germline lookup yields CDR1 MNHEY and CDR2 SMNVEV (reference sequence). Trimming left V 6 bases short and J 4 bases short, with 6 bases between. The CDR3 covers 12 residues. CDR3 DNA sequence: TGTGCCAGCAGCCGACTTAATGAAAAACTGTTTTTT. This sequence encodes CASSRLNEKLFF.

This clone appeared once. CDR3 loop: CASSLEAGGPPFF. CDR3 DNA: TGTGCCAGCAGCTTGGAAGCGGGGGGCCCGCCGTTCTTC. The chain carries TRBV5-4 and TRBJ2-1; 9 nucleotides agree with TRBD2. This CDR3 spans 13 amino acids. Germline loops: CDR1 SGHNT, CDR2 YYREEE (reference sequence). Trimming removed 0 bases from V and 15 bases from J; junction bases left unmatched: 7.

This clone was recorded only once. The CDR3 bases are TGTGCCAGCAGTTCGGAGCGGGGGGGCTACAATGAGCAGTTCTTC. Translated, it gives CASSSERGGYNEQFF. The V and J genes are TRBV6-1 and TRBJ2-1; 10 nucleotides agree with TRBD2. The CDR3 is 15 residues long. Trimming at V came to 5 bases and at J to 3 bases, leaving 4 bases not matched to a gene. Germline assignment: CDR1 MNHNS and CDR2 SASEGT.

J is TRBJ1-1 and V is TRBV25-1, with D possibly TRBD1 on 5 matching bases. The CDR3 is 15 amino acids. Germline-derived CDR1 and CDR2 are MGHDK and SYGVNS. Trimming left V 4 bases short and J 7 bases short, with 19 bases between. The CDR3 coding sequence is TGTGCCAGCAGTGGCCGGGGCCCCCAGAGGGATGAAGCTTTCTTT. This gives the protein CASSGRGPQRDEAFF.

The CDR3 sequence: CAIRAGGETQYF. CDR3 nucleotides: TGTGCCATCAGGGCAGGGGGAGAGACCCAGTACTTC. The chain carries TRBV6-6 and TRBJ2-5; 7 bases are shared with TRBD1. This CDR3 region has 12 residues. V gave up 10 bases and J gave up 4 bases; unmatched junction bases: 6. Germline-derived CDR1 and CDR2 are MNHNY and SVGAGI (reference sequence).

The chain recombines TRBV7-9 with TRBJ1-1, with D maybe TRBD1 (5 bases). Trimming left V 4 bases short and J 6 bases short, with 12 bases between. CDR1 and CDR2 from the germline V gene are SEHNR and FQNEAQ (reference sequence). The CDR3 is 13 amino acids. CDR3 sequence: CASSSEGTAEAFF. CDR3 coding DNA: TGTGCCAGCAGCTCCGAGGGGACGGCTGAAGCTTTCTTT.

The V call is TRBV2, the J call TRBJ1-1, with a possible D match to TRBD1 (5 bases). The CDR3 length is 16 residues. The ends were cut back, 6 bases at V and 1 base at J, with 18 bases in the middle. Per the germline V gene, CDR1 is SNHLY and CDR2 is FYNNEI. The CDR3 region is CASRAIDWGKNTEAFF. In nucleotides, the CDR3 is TGTGCCAGCAGAGCGATAGATTGGGGGAAGAACACTGAAGCTTTCTTT.

V usage is TRBV20-1 and J usage is TRBJ1-4; D call uncertain. The germline V gene encodes CDR1 DFQATT and CDR2 SNEGSKA (reference sequence). Trimming left V 3 bases short and J 8 bases short, with 7 bases between. The CDR3 length is 11 residues. Written as DNA, the CDR3 is TGCAGTGCTAGTTTGGAGGAAAAACTGTTTTTT. The encoded protein is CSASLEEKLFF.

The rearrangement uses TRBV6-5 and TRBJ2-7; no clear D gene. This CDR3 is 12 amino acids long. CDR1 is MNHEY, CDR2 SVGAGI, per germline. V was trimmed by 0 bases and J by 4 bases, leaving 4 bases between them. CDR3 sequence (DNA): TGTGCCAGCAGTTACTCAGAGTACGAGCAGTACTTC. Protein: CASSYSEYEQYF.

The chain links TRBV7-9 to TRBJ1-1; the D is unclear. The CDR3 runs 11 residues. Trimming removed 4 bases at V and 8 bases at J, with 8 bases between. In germline, CDR1 is SEHNR, CDR2 FQNEAQ (reference sequence). The CDR3 DNA follows: TGTGCCAGCAGCTCTGTACCGGAAGCTTTCTTT. Translating gives CASSSVPEAFF.

The chain uses TRBV5-8 and TRBJ1-6; D gene ambiguous. Germline lookup yields CDR1 SGHTS and CDR2 YDEGEE. Trimming cost V 0 bases and J 7 bases, with 11 bases left between them. The CDR3 length is 15 residues. In DNA form, the CDR3 reads TGTGCCAGCAGCTTGGGGGCCGCCAGGAATTCACCCCTCCACTTT. This gives the protein CASSLGAARNSPLHF.

This sequence joins TRBV11-3 and TRBJ2-2; tentative D call: TRBD2 (6 bases). Trimming pared 6 bases from V and 5 bases from J, leaving 13 bases between. Germline V lookup: CDR1 SGHNT, CDR2 YENEEA. CDR3 length equals 14 residues. CDR3: CASRTRRGTGELFF. The CDR3 DNA is TGTGCCAGCAGGACTAGACGAGGAACCGGGGAGCTGTTTTTT.

The chain uses TRBV4-1 and TRBJ1-2; the D gene is possibly TRBD1 (5 bases). CDR1 is MGHRA, CDR2 YSYEKL, per germline. Trimming took off 2 bases at V and 4 bases at J, with 17 bases between the two ends. This CDR3 region has 16 residues. The CDR3 spells CASSQSQAGGVYGYTF. CDR3 coding DNA: TGCGCCAGCAGCCAATCCCAAGCGGGGGGGGTCTATGGCTACACCTTC.

V and J are TRBV10-1 and TRBJ1-2; D uncertain. CDR3 size: 10 residues. CDR1 WNHNN and CDR2 SYGVQD come from the germline V gene (reference sequence). Deletions cut 5 bases from V and 7 bases from J, with 5 bases between. The CDR3: CASSPLGYTF. CDR3 bases: TGCGCCAGCAGTCCCCTTGGCTACACCTTC.

The chain recombines TRBV30 with TRBJ1-1; no clear D gene. Looked up from germline, CDR1 is GTSNPN and CDR2 is SVGIG (reference sequence). The CDR3 length is 13 residues. Trimming took off 0 bases at V and 8 bases at J, with 13 bases between the two ends. The CDR3 DNA reads as TGTGCCTGGAGTGTACTGCGAGGTGGCGAAGCTTTCTTT. Translating gives CAWSVLRGGEAFF.

This chain uses TRBV9 with TRBJ2-7; 8 bases line up with TRBD2. Germline V gene data show CDR1 as SGDLS and CDR2 as YYNGEE. Germline trimming cut 5 bases from V and 7 bases from J; bases unmatched to any gene: 17. This CDR3 spans 16 amino acids. The CDR3 region is CASSRSGTSGALEQYF. CDR3 nucleotide sequence: TGTGCCAGCAGTCGTAGTGGAACTAGCGGAGCGCTTGAGCAGTACTTC. Variable domain in full (rest from reference TRBV9 and TRBJ2-7): DSGVTQTPKHLITATGQRVTLRCSPRSGDLSVYWYQQSLDQGLQFLIQYYNGEERAKGNILERFSAQQFPDLHSELNLSSLELGDSALYFCASSRSGTSGALEQYFGPGTRLTVT.

The chain couples TRBV29-1 to TRBJ1-6; unclear D gene. Trimming removed 6 bases from V and 6 bases from J, with 15 bases in between. Germline V gene data show CDR1 as SQVTM and CDR2 as ANQGSEA. This CDR3 contains 14 residues. CDR3 sequence: CSVRPRGINSPLHF. The CDR3 DNA is TGCAGCGTGAGACCCCGGGGTATTAATTCACCCCTCCACTTT.

This chain connects TRBV2 to TRBJ2-2, with D unclear. V lost 6 bases to trimming and J lost 6 bases, with 8 bases between them. The CDR3 loop spans 12 amino acids. Germline CDR1 reads SNHLY; CDR2 reads FYNNEI. The CDR3 DNA sequence: TGTGCCAGCAGGCAAGGGCCCGGGGAGCTGTTTTTT. Amino acid sequence: CASRQGPGELFF.

The chain is built from TRBV10-3 and TRBJ1-2; no clear D gene. Trimming removed 8 bases at V and 0 bases at J, with 10 bases between. This CDR3 is built from 13 residues. Germline V lookup: CDR1 ENHRY, CDR2 SYGVKD. CDR3 in DNA: TGTGCCATCGCCGGCGACTCTAACTATGGCTACACCTTC. This encodes CAIAGDSNYGYTF.

This sequence joins TRBV6-5 and TRBJ1-4; 9 bases align to TRBD1. This CDR3 has 15 amino acids. The V gene's germline CDR1 is MNHEY and CDR2 SVGAGI. The V gene end was trimmed by 6 bases and the J gene end by 8 bases; junction bases not matched to a gene: 10. CDR3 amino acids: CASSRASGTGEKLFF. CDR3 sequence (DNA): TGTGCCAGCAGCCGCGCGTCCGGGACAGGGGAAAAACTGTTTTTT.

CDR3 sequence reads: CSLVPDNYNEQFF. Written as DNA, the CDR3 is TGCAGCCTCGTCCCGGACAACTACAATGAGCAGTTCTTC. The chain employs TRBV29-1 and TRBJ2-1, with a weak D call TRBD1 (5 bases). This CDR3 is 13 amino acids long. Germline values: CDR1 SQVTM, CDR2 ANQGSEA. V lost 8 bases and J lost 3, with 14 bases in between.

The chain's CDR3 is CASSEAPGRGETQYF. The CDR3, as DNA: TGTGCCAGCAGTGAAGCGCCGGGCAGGGGGGAGACCCAGTACTTC. The chain employs TRBV2 and TRBJ2-5; 7 bases are shared with TRBD1. The germline V gene encodes CDR1 SNHLY and CDR2 FYNNEI. The CDR3 sequence is 15 residues long. V was clipped by 0 bases and J by 5 bases; unmatched bases: 6.

The chain carries TRBV7-9 and TRBJ1-1, with a possible D match to TRBD1 (5 bases). The CDR3 has 15 amino acids. Germline V gene sequence: CDR1 SEHNR, CDR2 FQNEAQ (reference sequence). Trimming left V 1 base short and J 4 bases short, with 13 bases between. The CDR3 DNA sequence: TGTGCCAGCAGCTTAGGGGTTGGGGCGGTCACTGAAGCTTTCTTT. It codes for CASSLGVGAVTEAFF.

The sample holds a few counts of this clone. The J gene is TRBJ2-7, the V gene TRBV2; D uncertain. From germline, CDR1 is SNHLY and CDR2 FYNNEI. The length of the CDR3 is 11 residues. V was trimmed by 10 bases and J by 4 bases, leaving 11 bases between them. The CDR3: CATTGGYEQYF. The DNA for the CDR3 is TGTGCCACCACGGGCGGTTACGAGCAGTACTTC.

V is TRBV6-5 and J is TRBJ2-1; TRBD1 might be the D (5 bases). CDR3 length equals 15 residues. V was trimmed by 4 bases and J by 7 bases, leaving 17 bases between them. From germline, CDR1 is MNHEY and CDR2 SVGAGI. The CDR3 is CASSLLGATMNEQFF. The CDR3 DNA is TGTGCCAGCAGTTTATTAGGGGCTACGATGAATGAGCAGTTCTTC.